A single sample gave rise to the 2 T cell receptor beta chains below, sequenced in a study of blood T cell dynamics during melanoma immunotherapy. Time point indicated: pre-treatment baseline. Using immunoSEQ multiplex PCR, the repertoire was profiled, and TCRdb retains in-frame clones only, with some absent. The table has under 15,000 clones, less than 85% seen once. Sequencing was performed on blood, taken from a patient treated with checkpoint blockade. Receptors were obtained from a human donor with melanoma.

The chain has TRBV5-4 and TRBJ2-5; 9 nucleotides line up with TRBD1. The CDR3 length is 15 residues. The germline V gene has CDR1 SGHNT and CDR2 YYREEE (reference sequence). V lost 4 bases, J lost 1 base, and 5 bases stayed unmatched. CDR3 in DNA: TGTGCCAGCAGCCTTGGGACAGGGCGCCAAGAGACCCAGTACTTC. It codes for CASSLGTGRQETQYF.

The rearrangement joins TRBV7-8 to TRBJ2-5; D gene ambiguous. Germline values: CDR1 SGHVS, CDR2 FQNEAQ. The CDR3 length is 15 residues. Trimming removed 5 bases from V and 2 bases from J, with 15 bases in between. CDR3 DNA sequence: TGTGCCAGCAGCCCCCTTCCCTTGGGTCAAGAGACCCAGTACTTC. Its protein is CASSPLPLGQETQYF.